This TCR beta chain comes out of a study of cytomegalovirus exposure and HLA in healthy donors. Study results and limitations: Overall, roughly 170 TCR beta chains were annotated as cytomegalovirus-associated. Later analysis associated a missense DCLRE1C variant with TCR beta V- and J-gene trimming. Testing in vitro showed a few CMV-associated chains specific for CMV antigens.

A remark on this clone: Its antigen is not identified.

CDR3 size: 13 residues. Trimming cost V 4 bases and J 2 bases, with 8 bases left between them. Germline CDR1 and CDR2: MNHNY and SVGAGI (reference sequence). PCR used 60 Vbeta primers and 13 Jbeta primers. Sequenced by immunoSEQ multiplex PCR; TCRdb stores in-frame clones only, minus some. The sample has some 110,000 clones; around 86% are singletons. This clonotype was sampled from a woman between 25 and 40 years old in good health and CMV-seronegative. The sequenced material came from PBMCs. The chain carries TRBV6-6 and TRBJ2-5; D remains unclear. CDR3 in amino acids: CASSSPVQETQYF. The CDR3 DNA is TGTGCCAGCAGTTCCCCAGTACAAGAGACCCAGTACTTC.